A single sample is the source of the 17 T cell receptor beta chains below, sequenced in a study of breast tumors, draining lymph nodes, adjacent tissues. MiXCR, run by TCRdb on the multiplex PCR reads, gives a single entry per CDR3 protein. The table includes about 170,000 distinct CDR3 sequences, about 30% detected once. Samples came from axillary lymph nodes draining the breast cancer. Sequencing was carried out using axillary lymph node tissue. The receptors shown here come from a female donor with breast cancer. Some clones in this sample may be carry-over from other donors' samples.

This chain joins TRBV5-6 and TRBJ1-4; possibly TRBD1 for D (6 bases). CDR1 SGHDT and CDR2 YYEEEE come from the germline V gene. The CDR3 runs 14 residues. With 7 bases removed from V and 4 bases from J, the gap between germline ends came to 14 bases. CDR3 coding DNA: TGTGCCAGCGAAGGGGGGGCAGGTAATGAAAAACTGTTTTTT. The encoded protein is CASEGGAGNEKLFF.

The chain carries TRBV11-2 and TRBJ2-2, with D unresolved. The CDR3 consists of 15 residues. Deletions cut 5 bases from V and 6 bases from J, with 16 bases between. Germline V gene data show CDR1 as SGHAT and CDR2 as FQNNGV. CDR3 in DNA: TGTGCCAGCAGCCCCCGCTCCGCGGCTGCCGGGGAGCTGTTTTTT. Amino acids: CASSPRSAAAGELFF.

This clonotype was recorded a few times. This sequence may be a read error, since a much larger clone differs from it by one base. The chain uses TRBV5-1 and TRBJ2-5, with D tentatively TRBD2 (5 bases). This CDR3 is built from 13 residues. Germline CDR1 reads SGHRS; CDR2 reads YFSETQ. Trimming removed 5 bases from V and 9 bases from J, with 17 bases in between. CDR3 region: CASRMNTAEAQYF. CDR3 coding DNA: TGCGCCAGCAGAATGAATACGGCGGAGGCCCAGTACTTC.

This clonotype occurred many times. The chain uses TRBV4-1 and TRBJ2-1, with D possibly matching TRBD2 (5 bases). Germline CDR1 is MGHRA and CDR2 is YSYEKL. The CDR3 runs to 13 residues. Deletions cut 4 bases from V and 6 bases from J, with 10 bases between. The CDR3 reads CASSPGRANEQFF. DNA of the CDR3: TGCGCCAGCAGCCCGGGAAGGGCCAATGAGCAGTTCTTC.

This clonotype was counted at least ten times. The rearrangement uses TRBV4-2 and TRBJ2-2; the D call may be TRBD1 or TRBD2 (5 bases each). The V gene lost 1 base and the J gene lost 1 base, with 10 bases spanning the gap. CDR3 length: 16 residues. Germline lookup yields CDR1 LGHNA and CDR2 YNFKEQ. The CDR3 spells CASSQAGTLNTGELFF. The CDR3 coding sequence is TGTGCCAGCAGCCAAGCCGGGACCCTGAACACCGGGGAGCTGTTTTTT.

In regard to this clonotype: An end of the junction differs from the germline gene, which may be a read error. The chain employs TRBV7-9 and TRBJ1-1; D perhaps matches TRBD1 (6 bases). This CDR3 region has 14 residues. Germline loops: CDR1 SEHNR, CDR2 FQNEAQ (reference sequence). The CDR3 loop is CASTLGRGSTEAFF. As DNA, the CDR3 is TGTGCCAGCACCTTAGGCAGGGGCAGCACTGAAGCTTTCTTT.

The chain links TRBV5-8 to TRBJ2-1; 7 positions agree with TRBD1. The length of the CDR3 is 14 residues. Losses at the gene ends were 4 bases for V and 9 bases for J; bases not matched to a gene: 10. Germline lookup yields CDR1 SGHTS and CDR2 YDEGEE. The CDR3 region has the DNA TGTGCCAGCAGCGGTGAAAGGGGGCGCGGTGAGCAGTTCTTC. This translates into CASSGERGRGEQFF.

This clonotype was picked up many times. The chain couples TRBV24-1 to TRBJ2-7; D ambiguous. This CDR3 has 13 residues. V lost 3 bases, J lost 4 bases, and 9 bases lay in between. Germline lookup yields CDR1 KGHDR and CDR2 SFDVKD. The CDR3 DNA follows: TGTGCCACCAGTGATAACAACCTATACGAGCAGTACTTC. Protein sequence: CATSDNNLYEQYF.

Note on this clonotype: This may stem from a read error, because a much larger clone lies one nucleotide away. This chain links TRBV2 with TRBJ1-6; 11 positions agree with TRBD1. The length of the CDR3 is 20 residues. CDR1 and CDR2 from the germline V gene are SNHLY and FYNNEI. CDR3 sequence: CASSPRDRGVSSSYTSPLHF. CDR3 coding DNA: TGTGCCAGCAGCCCCCGGGACAGGGGGGTATCGAGCTCCTATACTTCACCCCTCCACTTT.

At least ten counts were recorded for this clonotype. V is TRBV14 and J is TRBJ1-2; TRBD1 might be the D (6 bases). Per germline, CDR1 SGHDN and CDR2 FVKESK. This CDR3 contains 15 residues. Trimming left V 0 bases short and J 6 bases short, with 14 bases between. The CDR3 sequence: CASSQESQGGDGYTF. CDR3 in DNA: TGTGCCAGCAGCCAAGAATCACAGGGAGGAGATGGCTACACCTTC.

Of note for this clonotype: A read error may be the cause here, since a much bigger clone is one base away. The chain has TRBV28 and TRBJ1-6; D is uncertain. V lost 6 bases and J 8 bases, leaving 20 bases between the germline ends. From germline, CDR1 is MDHEN and CDR2 SYDVKM. The CDR3 loop spans 16 amino acids. CDR3 amino acids: CASRSIQGSLDSPLHF. DNA for the CDR3: TGTGCCAGCAGATCCATACAAGGGTCATTGGATTCACCCCTCCACTTT. Using reference TRBV28 and TRBJ1-6 for the parts outside the CDR3, the full variable domain is DVKVTQSSRYLVKRTGEKVFLECVQDMDHENMFWYRQDPGLGLRLIYFSYDVKMKEKGDIPEGYSVSREKKERFSLILESASTNQTSMYLCASRSIQGSLDSPLHFGNGTRLTVT.

A word on this clonotype: A much larger clone lies one base from this, so it may be a read error. The chain uses TRBV28 and TRBJ2-3, with 7 positions matching TRBD2. The CDR3 runs 14 residues. Germline CDR1 is MDHEN and CDR2 is SYDVKM. The junction had 8 bases not matched to a gene; V was cut back by 3 bases and J by 8 bases. The CDR3 spells CASSFPTGGGTQYF. The CDR3 coding sequence is TGTGCCAGCAGTTTTCCTACCGGCGGGGGTACGCAGTATTTT.

This clonotype showed up just a few times. V and J are TRBV12-3 or TRBV12-4 and TRBJ1-5; D unclear. The CDR3 extends over 15 amino acids. V was cut by 1 base and J by 15 bases, with 22 bases left in between. The CDR3 spells CASSLVGEQNQPWHF. Here the CDR3 DNA reads TGTGCCAGCAGTTTAGTAGGAGAGCAAAATCAGCCCTGGCATTTT.

Ten or more counts support this clonotype. Germline is not matched at one junction end, which may reflect a read error. The chain employs TRBV7-2 and TRBJ1-2; 8 bases agree with TRBD1. The length of the CDR3 is 15 residues. Germline V gives CDR1 SGHTA, CDR2 FQGNSA. The CDR3 coding sequence is TGTGCCAGCAGCTCGTGGGCAGGGGGCTTTGATGGCTACCCCTTC. Translating gives CASSSWAGGFDGYPF.

This clonotype was seen many times. The chain has TRBV6-6 and TRBJ1-2; tentative D call: TRBD1 (5 bases). The CDR3 is 14 residues long. Trimming pared 5 bases from V and 7 bases from J, leaving 17 bases between. Germline V gene data show CDR1 as MNHNY and CDR2 as SVGAGI (reference sequence). CDR3 DNA sequence: TGTGCCAGCAGTAACTTGTCTCCTGGGGGTGGCTACACCTTC. It yields the protein CASSNLSPGGGYTF.

This clonotype was seen a few times. A read error is possible here, since a much larger clone lies one base away. The chain carries TRBV9 and TRBJ2-7; 8 nucleotides match TRBD2. This CDR3 spans 16 amino acids. The germline CDR1 and CDR2 sequences are SGDLS and YYNGEE. In DNA form, the CDR3 reads TGTGCCAGCAGCGTAGGGGTTAGCGGGACTTCCTACGCGCAGTACTTC. It yields the protein CASSVGVSGTSYAQYF.

This clonotype has just one count. This rearrangement joins TRBV6-1 to TRBJ1-1; 8 positions match TRBD1. CDR1 is MNHNS and CDR2 is SASEGT in the germline V gene. The V segment lost 6 bases and the J segment 4 bases; nucleotides outside the gene matches: 7. This CDR3 is 14 amino acids long. CDR3 sequence reads: CASRLTQGGTEAFF. The DNA for the CDR3 is TGTGCCAGCAGGCTTACACAGGGGGGCACTGAAGCTTTCTTT.